The source of this T cell receptor beta chain is a study of a mutant IDH1 vaccine in newly diagnosed glioma. Comments on this clone: The target antigen is unknown.

The method was immunoSEQ multiplex PCR; TCRdb's version includes in-frame clones alone and lacks a portion of them. Found here are 25,000 to 30,000 clones, 80% to 85% of them singletons; the top ten hold approximately 17%. The study, taken as a whole, reports: Overall, around 93% of patients had vaccine-induced immune responses.

Trimming stripped 6 bases from V and 0 bases from J, with 7 bases between. The CDR3 sequence is 13 residues long. The germline V gene has CDR1 SGHVS and CDR2 FNYEAQ. Time point meaning: week 23, last vaccination. What each vaccine dose contained was 300 ug of mutant IDH1 20-mer peptide, accompanied by topical imiquimod. Astrocytomas that were new, WHO grade 3 or 4, IDH1-mutant and ATRX-lost were present in the donors. The material was PBMCs, obtained from a glioma patient whose treatment included an IDH1 peptide vaccine. This chain joins TRBV7-6 and TRBJ2-3, with D uncertain. This TCR derives from a woman in her twenties or thirties with glioma. The CDR3 here is CASSFSSTDTQYF. DNA of the CDR3: TGTGCCAGCAGTTTTTCTAGCACAGATACGCAGTATTTT.